This passage covers 31 T cell receptor beta chains from one sample sequenced in a study of cytomegalovirus exposure and HLA in healthy donors. PCR involved 60 Vbeta and 13 Jbeta primers. Assay: immunoSEQ multiplex PCR; the TCRdb copy retains only in-frame clones and omits some. The sample lists 150,000 to 200,000 clones, just over 75% occurring once. Sequencing used PBMCs. These receptors all come from a middle-aged woman in good health and CMV-seronegative.

This clone was seen a few times. The rearrangement joins TRBV5-6 to TRBJ2-5; 13 bases match TRBD2. The germline CDR1 and CDR2 sequences are SGHDT and YYEEEE. This CDR3 has 16 amino acids. After removal of 5 bases from V and 4 bases from J, the junction contained 8 bases not matched to a gene. CDR3 in DNA: TGTGCCAGCAGTTCGACTAGCGGGAGGATTAGAGAGACCCAGTACTTC. This sequence encodes CASSSTSGRIRETQYF.

This clone was detected once. This sequence joins TRBV18 and TRBJ2-3; 13 nucleotides align to TRBD2. This CDR3 is built from 18 residues. Unmatched junction bases numbered 11, after V lost 1 base and J lost 7 bases. Germline V lookup: CDR1 KGHSH, CDR2 LQKENI. The CDR3 loop is CASSPLTGTSGMRNTQYF. The DNA of the CDR3 is TGTGCCAGCTCACCACTAACCGGGACTAGCGGGATGAGGAATACGCAGTATTTT.

The chain joins TRBV6-1 to TRBJ2-3, with TRBD2 matching 7 bases. V lost 5 bases and J lost 0; bases outside the gene matches: 2. Germline-derived CDR1 and CDR2 are MNHNS and SASEGT. The CDR3 runs 14 residues. The CDR3 region is CASSLGGSTDTQYF. The CDR3 DNA is TGTGCCAGCAGTCTCGGGGGGAGCACAGATACGCAGTATTTT.

In nucleotides, the CDR3 is TGTGCCAGCAGTATTCTCTATAGGGGGTTTGGAAACACCATATATTTT. This encodes CASSILYRGFGNTIYF. V usage is TRBV6-6 and J usage is TRBJ1-3, with D possibly TRBD1 on 6 matching bases. Germline CDR1 reads MNHNY; CDR2 reads SVGAGI (reference sequence). The CDR3 is made up of 16 amino acids. The germline V and J ends were trimmed by 5 bases and 3 bases, with 17 bases remaining between them.

The V gene is TRBV28, the J gene TRBJ2-7; D possibly corresponds to TRBD2 (7 bases). V lost 6 bases, J lost 3 bases, and 15 bases lay in between. This CDR3 contains 14 residues. Germline V gives CDR1 MDHEN, CDR2 SYDVKM. CDR3 sequence reads: CASSLGGAIYEQYF. CDR3 DNA sequence: TGTGCCAGCAGCCTTGGGGGGGCCATCTACGAGCAGTACTTC. The full variable domain, with the rest looked up from reference TRBV28 and TRBJ2-7, is DVKVTQSSRYLVKRTGEKVFLECVQDMDHENMFWYRQDPGLGLRLIYFSYDVKMKEKGDIPEGYSVSREKKERFSLILESASTNQTSMYLCASSLGGAIYEQYFGPGTRLTVT.

The count of this clone is one. The V call is TRBV6-1, the J call TRBJ1-1; 7 bases agree with TRBD1. Germline V gives CDR1 MNHNS, CDR2 SASEGT. The CDR3 spans 18 residues. V gave up 2 bases and J gave up 1 base; unmatched junction bases: 13. This CDR3 is CASSETLSSTGKNTEAFF. The CDR3 region has the DNA TGTGCCAGCAGTGAAACCCTATCCTCGACAGGGAAGAACACTGAAGCTTTCTTT.

This clone showed up just a few times. The rearrangement uses TRBV7-3 and TRBJ2-3; D is ambiguous. With 8 bases removed from V and 0 bases from J, the gap between germline ends came to 9 bases. Germline V gene lookup returns CDR1 SGHTA and CDR2 FQGTGA. The CDR3 has 13 amino acids. The CDR3 region is CASGLASTDTQYF. As DNA, the CDR3 is TGTGCCAGCGGATTAGCTAGCACAGATACGCAGTATTTT.

The CDR3 nucleotides are TGTGCCAGCAGCTTATCCCCTAGCGGGCCCCAAGAGACCCAGTACTTC. Protein sequence: CASSLSPSGPQETQYF. The genes are TRBV7-2 and TRBJ2-5; the match to TRBD2 covers 8 bases. V gave up 2 bases and J gave up 1 base; unmatched junction bases: 6. The CDR3 loop spans 16 amino acids. Germline CDR1 and CDR2: SGHTA and FQGNSA. Variable domain in full (rest from reference TRBV7-2 and TRBJ2-5): GAGVSQSPSNKVTEKGKDVELRCDPISGHTALYWYRQSLGQGLEFLIYFQGNSAPDKSGLPSDRFSAERTGGSVSTLTIQRTQQEDSAVYLCASSLSPSGPQETQYFGPGTRLLVL.

The CDR3 DNA is TGTGCCGTAGCGTATGACAGGGCCGGCACAGATACGCAGTATTTT. This sequence encodes CAVAYDRAGTDTQYF. The chain has TRBV6-1 and TRBJ2-3, with 7 positions matching TRBD1. The CDR3 is 15 residues long. Germline-derived CDR1 and CDR2 are MNHNS and SASEGT. The trim removed 11 bases at V and 1 base at J, leaving 12 bases unmatched.

On this clone itself: Other DNA sequences in the same sample also yield this CDR3. The V call is TRBV7-9, the J call TRBJ1-1; D might be TRBD1 (6 bases). Between the trimmed V and J ends, which lost 4 bases and 1 base, there was a span of 7 bases. CDR1 and CDR2 from the germline V gene are SEHNR and FQNEAQ (reference sequence). This CDR3 has 13 residues. CDR3 amino acids: CASSSQGNTEAFF. CDR3 DNA: TGTGCCAGCAGCTCACAGGGGAACACTGAAGCTTTCTTT.

V is TRBV2 and J is TRBJ2-6; 9 nucleotides align to TRBD1. With V trimmed by 6 bases and J by 2 bases, 5 bases remained unmatched. The CDR3 totals 16 residues. From germline, CDR1 is SNHLY and CDR2 FYNNEI. The CDR3 sequence is CASSLNRGPGANVLTF. For the CDR3, the DNA is TGTGCCAGCAGCTTGAACAGGGGGCCTGGGGCCAACGTCCTGACTTTC.

This rearrangement joins TRBV21-1 to TRBJ2-5; TRBD1 is taken as the D call from the table, unchecked against the DNA. TRBV21-1 represents a pseudogene. The CDR3 has 13 residues. The CDR3 spells CASRGDRVETQYF. DNA of the CDR3: TGTGCCAGCAGGGGCGACAGGGTAGAGACCCAGTACTTC.

The CDR3 region is CASSEVREGRDGYTF. Here the CDR3 DNA reads TGTGCCAGCAGTGAAGTAAGGGAGGGGCGCGATGGCTACACCTTC. This chain connects TRBV2 to TRBJ1-2; tentatively, D is TRBD1 (5 bases). The CDR3 loop spans 15 amino acids. From germline, CDR1 is SNHLY and CDR2 FYNNEI. The V gene lost 1 base and the J gene lost 6 bases, with 15 bases spanning the gap.

This chain links TRBV11-3 with TRBJ2-7, with TRBD2 matching 10 bases. Germline V gene data show CDR1 as SGHNT and CDR2 as YENEEA. Trimming at V came to 5 bases and at J to 6 bases, leaving 13 bases not matched to a gene. This CDR3 region has 16 residues. CDR3 sequence: CASSRDHLAGGIEQYF. CDR3 nucleotides: TGTGCCAGCAGCCGGGACCATTTAGCGGGAGGTATCGAGCAGTACTTC.

Here the CDR3 reads CAWTPRTGLVSGNTIYF. The CDR3 nucleotides are TGTGCCTGGACCCCGCGGACAGGCCTTGTCTCTGGAAACACCATATATTTT. This rearrangement joins TRBV30 to TRBJ1-3, with TRBD1 matching 7 bases. Trimming at V came to 4 bases and at J to 0 bases, leaving 12 bases not matched to a gene. CDR1 and CDR2 (germline): GTSNPN, SVGIG (reference sequence). This CDR3 has 17 amino acids.

Turning to this clone: An end of the junction differs from the germline gene, which may be a read error. The V gene is TRBV27, the J gene TRBJ2-1; D possibly corresponds to TRBD2 (5 bases). Germline assignment: CDR1 MNHEY and CDR2 SMNVEV (reference sequence). This CDR3 has 15 residues. DNA for the CDR3: TGTGCCGGCAGTTATGGGCGTTCCGGCCGGGGTATGCAGTTCTTC. This gives the protein CAGSYGRSGRGMQFF.

This chain links TRBV30 with TRBJ1-2; D perhaps matches TRBD1 (6 bases). The CDR3 is made up of 14 amino acids. Germline CDR1 reads GTSNPN; CDR2 reads SVGIG (reference sequence). The ends were cut back, 0 bases at V and 7 bases at J, with 15 bases in the middle. The CDR3 region is CAWSVQGRLLGYTF. The CDR3 coding sequence is TGTGCCTGGAGTGTACAGGGTAGACTTCTTGGCTACACCTTC.

This chain links TRBV27 with TRBJ1-1, with TRBD1 as a possible D gene (5 bases). Germline values: CDR1 MNHEY, CDR2 SMNVEV (reference sequence). V lost 3 bases to trimming and J lost 1 base, with 18 bases between them. The CDR3 consists of 17 residues. CDR3: CASSFLGQGGRNTEAFF. CDR3 coding DNA: TGTGCCAGCAGTTTTTTGGGTCAGGGCGGAAGGAACACTGAAGCTTTCTTT.

V and J are TRBV7-2 and TRBJ2-2; D is perhaps TRBD2 (6 bases). The CDR3 contains 15 residues. V was trimmed by 5 bases and J by 4 bases, leaving 14 bases between them. CDR1 SGHTA and CDR2 FQGNSA come from the germline V gene. CDR3 residues: CASSPRLEGTGELFF. In nucleotides, the CDR3 is TGTGCCAGCAGCCCCCGACTAGAGGGCACCGGGGAGCTGTTTTTT.

The CDR3 sequence is CASSLYLRAGGDGYTF. CDR3 sequence (DNA): TGTGCCAGCAGTTTATACCTTCGGGCGGGGGGGGATGGCTACACCTTC. The V gene is TRBV28, the J gene TRBJ1-2; the D gene is possibly TRBD1 (5 bases). Germline CDR1 and CDR2: MDHEN and SYDVKM. V lost 1 base to trimming and J lost 6 bases, with 18 bases between them. The CDR3 loop spans 16 amino acids.

V is TRBV28 and J is TRBJ1-1, with no clear D. This CDR3 is built from 14 residues. The germline V gene encodes CDR1 MDHEN and CDR2 SYDVKM. V was cut by 3 bases and J by 6 bases, with 14 bases left in between. The CDR3 here is CASSLWAGAAEAFF. CDR3 sequence (DNA): TGTGCCAGCAGTTTGTGGGCAGGTGCCGCTGAAGCTTTCTTT.

The genes are TRBV5-8 and TRBJ2-7, with 7 positions matching TRBD1. This CDR3 spans 13 amino acids. Per germline, CDR1 SGHTS and CDR2 YDEGEE. With V trimmed by 10 bases and J by 4 bases, 11 bases remained unmatched. This CDR3 reads CASGDRAPYEQYF. CDR3 bases: TGTGCCTCCGGAGACAGGGCCCCGTACGAGCAGTACTTC.

V is TRBV4-2 and J is TRBJ2-2; TRBD2 aligns across 9 bases. V was pared by 4 bases and J by 1 base, with 4 bases of the junction left unmatched. The CDR3 sequence is 16 residues long. Germline values: CDR1 LGHNA, CDR2 YNFKEQ. The CDR3 region has the DNA TGTGCCAGCAGCCCACCGACTAGCGGGAACACCGGGGAGCTGTTTTTT. It specifies CASSPPTSGNTGELFF.

In regard to this clone: Additional DNA sequences in this sample encode the identical CDR3. The CDR3 coding sequence is TGTGCCAGCTCCGGGACTAGCGTCCAAGAGACCCAGTACTTC. Translation gives CASSGTSVQETQYF. The chain links TRBV6-1 to TRBJ2-5; TRBD2 aligns across 10 bases. The trim removed 8 bases at V and 1 base at J, leaving 4 bases unmatched. Germline assignment: CDR1 MNHNS and CDR2 SASEGT. The CDR3 covers 14 residues.

This clone was detected only once. The V and J genes are TRBV27 and TRBJ2-7; TRBD1 is a possible D gene (6 bases). Germline-derived CDR1 and CDR2 are MNHEY and SMNVEV (reference sequence). The CDR3 extends over 16 amino acids. Trimming took off 4 bases at V and 2 bases at J, with 18 bases between the two ends. The CDR3 bases are TGTGCCAGCAGTTCCCCCGGACAGAGATTGACCTACGAGCAGTACTTC. Translating it yields CASSSPGQRLTYEQYF.

The J gene is TRBJ2-3, the V gene TRBV5-1, with TRBD2 matching 9 bases. CDR3 size: 15 residues. J gave up 6 bases and V 3 bases, and 8 bases lay outside the gene matches. Germline CDR1 and CDR2: SGHRS and YFSETQ. CDR3 nucleotides: TGCGCCAGCAGCTCTTCTAGCGGGAAAGGTGATACGCAGTATTTT. It specifies CASSSSSGKGDTQYF.

CDR3 region: CASSRTGTANYGYTF. CDR3 DNA: TGTGCCAGCAGCCGGACCGGGACAGCTAACTATGGCTACACCTTC. V and J are TRBV27 and TRBJ1-2; 7 nucleotides agree with TRBD1. The germline CDR1 and CDR2 sequences are MNHEY and SMNVEV (reference sequence). CDR3 length equals 15 residues. J gave up 0 bases and V 6 bases, and 7 bases lay outside the gene matches.

This chain uses TRBV7-9 with TRBJ2-7; the match to TRBD1 covers 7 bases. J gave up 2 bases and V 5 bases, and 6 bases lay outside the gene matches. The CDR3 loop spans 14 amino acids. CDR1 is SEHNR, CDR2 FQNEAQ, per germline (reference sequence). As DNA, the CDR3 is TGTGCCAGCAGCCCCGGGACAGATACCTACGAGCAGTACTTC. As protein: CASSPGTDTYEQYF.

The genes are TRBV30 and TRBJ1-3; the D gene is possibly TRBD1 (5 bases). V lost 2 bases, J lost 0 bases, and 14 bases lay in between. CDR1 GTSNPN and CDR2 SVGIG come from the germline V gene (reference sequence). This CDR3 has 16 amino acids. Here the CDR3 DNA reads TGTGCCTGGAGTTTTCGGACACCGAACTCTGGAAACACCATATATTTT. This codes for CAWSFRTPNSGNTIYF.

This clone has more than one count but fewer than ten. J is TRBJ2-2 and V is TRBV27; D perhaps matches TRBD1 (5 bases). CDR1 and CDR2 from the germline V gene are MNHEY and SMNVEV (reference sequence). V was cut by 3 bases and J by 4 bases, with 9 bases left in between. The CDR3 runs to 14 residues. CDR3 residues: CASSFQGITGELFF. The DNA of the CDR3 is TGTGCCAGCAGTTTTCAGGGAATCACCGGGGAGCTGTTTTTT.

The V and J genes are TRBV30 and TRBJ1-1; D ambiguous. Trimming pared 4 bases from V and 0 bases from J, leaving 9 bases between. This CDR3 contains 13 residues. Germline lookup yields CDR1 GTSNPN and CDR2 SVGIG (reference sequence). This CDR3 is CAWMKELNTEAFF. In nucleotides, the CDR3 is TGTGCCTGGATGAAGGAGCTGAACACTGAAGCTTTCTTT.